A single sample is the source of the 5 T cell receptor beta chains below, sequenced in a study of cytomegalovirus exposure and HLA in healthy donors. The primer mix had 60 Vbeta and 13 Jbeta primers. This table comes from immunoSEQ multiplex PCR, and its TCRdb copy is limited to in-frame clones, with some not included. Of 150,000 or so clones in the sample, 60% to 80% are singletons; the top ten hold just under 1%. The specimen sequenced was PBMCs. The receptors were gathered from a woman between 50 and 59 years old in good health and CMV-seropositive.

In its sample, this clone was seen once. V usage is TRBV10-3 and J usage is TRBJ1-2; 10 bases are shared with TRBD1. Trimming removed 4 bases from V and 2 bases from J; junction bases left unmatched: 4. The CDR3 runs 15 residues. Germline lookup yields CDR1 ENHRY and CDR2 SYGVKD. Written as DNA, the CDR3 is TGTGCCATCAGTGGACAGGGGGCGCTGAACTATGGCTACACCTTC. It yields the protein CAISGQGALNYGYTF.

The V and J genes are TRBV4-1 and TRBJ2-3; D is perhaps TRBD1 (6 bases). In germline, CDR1 is MGHRA, CDR2 YSYEKL. Trimming removed 1 base from V and 7 bases from J, with 21 bases in between. This CDR3 spans 17 amino acids. DNA for the CDR3: TGCGCCAGCAGCCAAGCGGCAGGGGATGTTTCTGTGTATACGCAGTATTTT. The encoded protein is CASSQAAGDVSVYTQYF.

The CDR3 bases are TGCAGTGCTGACATAGGGGACACGTGCACCTTC. Its protein is CSADIGDTCTF. This rearrangement joins TRBV20-1 to TRBJ1-2, with D perhaps TRBD1 (6 bases). The V gene's germline CDR1 is DFQATT and CDR2 SNEGSKA (reference sequence). V gave up 5 bases and J gave up 13 bases, with 17 bases separating them. This CDR3 is 11 amino acids long.

The chain joins TRBV5-4 to TRBJ2-5; TRBD2 agrees at 8 bases. The junction had 6 bases not matched to a gene; V was cut back by 4 bases and J by 1 base. The CDR3 extends over 15 amino acids. Germline V gene data show CDR1 as SGHNT and CDR2 as YYREEE (reference sequence). The CDR3 spells CASSPSGGAQETQYF. The CDR3 DNA sequence: TGTGCCAGCAGCCCTTCCGGGGGGGCCCAAGAGACCCAGTACTTC.

The chain has TRBV6-5 and TRBJ1-5; TRBD1 matches 7 bases. CDR1 is MNHEY and CDR2 is SVGAGI in the germline V gene. The CDR3 length is 13 residues. V lost 4 bases and J lost 5; bases outside the gene matches: 2. The CDR3 DNA reads TGTGCCAGCAGTTTCCAGGGGGATCAGCCCCAGCATTTT. It is translated as CASSFQGDQPQHF.